This entry lists 26 T cell receptor beta chains sequenced from one sample in a study of T-cell memory formation after mild COVID-19. TCRdb reprocessed the 5' RACE reads with MiXCR, giving one entry per CDR3 protein. Of roughly 340,000 distinct CDR3 sequences in the sample, approximately 22% are singletons; the top ten hold approximately 22%. The sequenced sample consisted of PBMCs or a T cell subset sorted from them (not recorded which). The receptors originated from a man between 18 and 29 years old who had mild COVID-19 (a few samples of this study predate the infection). Cell type and time point are not known.

CDR3 in DNA: TGTGCCATCAGTCCTACTGGACAGGGCCAAGAGACCCAGTACTTC. Translating gives CAISPTGQGQETQYF. The V and J genes are TRBV10-3 and TRBJ2-5, with TRBD1 identical over 8 bases. Germline-derived CDR1 and CDR2 are ENHRY and SYGVKD. CDR3 size: 15 residues. Trimming at V came to 5 bases and at J to 1 base, leaving 6 bases not matched to a gene.

This clonotype has a count of ten or more. The CDR3 coding sequence is TGTGCCAGCAGCCAAGACGGCAGGCTGAATGAAAAACTGTTTTTT. Translation: CASSQDGRLNEKLFF. J is TRBJ1-4 and V is TRBV4-2; no clear D gene. CDR1 and CDR2 from the germline V gene are LGHNA and YNFKEQ. The CDR3 is made up of 15 amino acids. The V and J ends lost 0 bases and 5 bases respectively, with 10 bases between them.

This clonotype has just a few counts. The rearrangement joins TRBV7-2 to TRBJ2-4; D may be TRBD1 (6 bases). The CDR3 runs to 12 residues. Looked up from germline, CDR1 is SGHTA and CDR2 is FQGNSA. V was clipped by 2 bases and J by 14 bases, with 13 bases between them. The CDR3 loop is CASSLKPGDKYF. The DNA for the CDR3 is TGTGCCAGCAGCTTAAAGCCCGGGGACAAGTACTTC.

The V call is TRBV6-2 or TRBV6-3, the J call TRBJ2-2; no clear D. The V end was cut by 10 bases, the J end by 9 bases, with 15 bases between. The CDR3 runs to 12 residues. Germline lookup yields CDR1 MNHEY and CDR2 SVGEGT. CDR3 sequence (DNA): TGTGCCACCGGCGCTCAGTTACGGGAGCTGTTTTTT. Amino acids: CATGAQLRELFF.

This clonotype was seen a few times. The rearrangement links TRBV7-9 to TRBJ2-3, with TRBD2 as a possible D gene (7 bases). Per the germline V gene, CDR1 is SEHNR and CDR2 is FQNEAQ (reference sequence). V was clipped by 1 base and J by 3 bases, with 11 bases between them. The length of the CDR3 is 15 residues. CDR3 amino acids: CASSLDAGATDTQYF. The CDR3, as DNA: TGTGCCAGCAGCTTAGACGCGGGGGCGACAGATACGCAGTATTTT.

CDR3 nucleotide sequence: TGTGCCTCTGGGCAGGGAACGACCGGGGAGCTGTTTTTT. This sequence encodes CASGQGTTGELFF. V is TRBV10-3 and J is TRBJ2-2, with D maybe TRBD1 (5 bases). Germline V gene data show CDR1 as ENHRY and CDR2 as SYGVKD. The CDR3 consists of 13 residues. Trimming removed 11 bases at V and 5 bases at J, with 15 bases between.

This clonotype has just a few counts. The chain joins TRBV5-1 to TRBJ2-1, with D uncertain. The germline gives CDR1 SGHRS, CDR2 YFSETQ. V lost 0 bases to trimming and J lost 6 bases, with 10 bases between them. This CDR3 has 14 residues. CDR3 protein: CASSLELGSNEQFF. CDR3 DNA: TGCGCCAGCAGCTTGGAGCTTGGGTCCAATGAGCAGTTCTTC.

This chain links TRBV12-3 or TRBV12-4 with TRBJ2-7, with a tentative D call TRBD2 (6 bases). Trimming took off 2 bases at V and 4 bases at J, with 15 bases between the two ends. The CDR3 totals 15 residues. Here the CDR3 reads CASSLPGTEGYEQYF. CDR3 sequence (DNA): TGTGCCAGCAGTTTACCCGGGACGGAGGGTTACGAGCAGTACTTC.

The chain employs TRBV4-2 and TRBJ1-2; TRBD1 agrees at 11 bases. CDR1 LGHNA and CDR2 YNFKEQ come from the germline V gene. V dropped 4 bases and J dropped 6; count of bases not matched to a gene: 7. The CDR3 is made up of 15 amino acids. The CDR3 bases are TGTGCCAGCAGCCTCCTCGGACAGGGGGCAGATGGCTACACCTTC. It yields the protein CASSLLGQGADGYTF.

The chain uses TRBV20-1 and TRBJ1-5; the D gene is possibly TRBD1 (5 bases). From germline, CDR1 is DFQATT and CDR2 SNEGSKA (reference sequence). There are 14 residues in the CDR3. V lost 1 base and J 2 bases, leaving 9 bases between the germline ends. The CDR3 reads CSARGDSGNQPQHF. Written as DNA, the CDR3 is TGCAGTGCTAGAGGAGACAGTGGCAATCAGCCCCAGCATTTT.

There are a few counts of this clonotype. The gene calls are TRBV6-2 or TRBV6-3 and TRBJ2-5, with D perhaps matching TRBD1 (6 bases). V lost 4 bases and J 5 bases, leaving 14 bases between the germline ends. In germline, CDR1 is MNHEY, CDR2 SVGEGT. This CDR3 has 14 amino acids. CDR3 loop: CASSSEGGLETQYF. The CDR3 nucleotides read TGTGCCAGCAGTTCCGAAGGGGGTCTTGAGACCCAGTACTTC.

The table lists this clonotype with a few counts. CDR3 nucleotides: TGTGCCAGCAGTTACTTGTCGGGGGGGTCCACAGATACGCAGTATTTT. Its protein is CASSYLSGGSTDTQYF. The chain combines TRBV6-6 with TRBJ2-3; 8 positions match TRBD2. CDR1 and CDR2 (germline): MNHNY, SVGAGI (reference sequence). The CDR3 consists of 16 residues. V dropped 1 base and J dropped 2; count of bases not matched to a gene: 5.

This clonotype was seen a handful of times. The chain carries TRBV6-6 and TRBJ1-1; 8 bases match TRBD1. From germline, CDR1 is MNHNY and CDR2 SVGAGI (reference sequence). This CDR3 comprises 13 residues. The ends lost 6 bases at V and 5 bases at J; junction bases unmatched: 5. The CDR3 coding sequence is TGTGCCAGCAGCCAGGACAGGGTGACTGAAGCTTTCTTT. This codes for CASSQDRVTEAFF.

The rearrangement uses TRBV11-1 and TRBJ2-7; 9 bases line up with TRBD1. J was trimmed by 6 bases and V by 1 base; bases with no gene match: 7. The germline V gene has CDR1 SGHAT and CDR2 FQDESV (reference sequence). The CDR3 spans 15 residues. CDR3 coding DNA: TGTGCCAGCAGCTTAGTAAGCACAGGGGGCGTCGAGCAGTACTTC. It codes for CASSLVSTGGVEQYF.

The chain recombines TRBV12-3 or TRBV12-4 with TRBJ2-3; a possible D gene is TRBD1 (6 bases). CDR3 length: 14 residues. V lost 7 bases and J lost 2, with 13 bases in between. The CDR3 sequence is CASTLRGYTDTQYF. In DNA, the CDR3 is TGTGCCAGCACCCTTAGGGGGTACACAGATACGCAGTATTTT.

The rearrangement links TRBV12-3 or TRBV12-4 to TRBJ2-7; 10 bases match TRBD1. The J call could be wrong; TRBJ2-1 is a better fit for the DNA end. This CDR3 has 15 residues. As DNA, the CDR3 is TGTGCCAGCAGTGTCCGGGACAGGGGAGGGAATGAGCAGTTCTTC. Encoded protein: CASSVRDRGGNEQFF.

This clonotype was counted ten times or more. The V and J genes are TRBV12-3 or TRBV12-4 and TRBJ2-7; D possibly corresponds to TRBD2 (5 bases). Trimming stripped 6 bases from V and 0 bases from J, with 12 bases between. This CDR3 region has 14 residues. CDR3 sequence: CASSPRLNSYEQYF. CDR3 bases: TGTGCCAGCAGCCCCCGACTAAACTCCTACGAGCAGTACTTC.

A few counts support this clonotype. The J gene is TRBJ1-2, the V gene TRBV19; 10 bases are a match to TRBD1. The CDR3 runs 13 residues. Germline V CDR1 and CDR2: LNHDA, SQIVND (reference sequence). V was pared by 6 bases and J by 8 bases, with 6 bases of the junction left unmatched. The chain's CDR3 is CASSGTGVSGYTF. CDR3 DNA: TGTGCCAGTAGCGGGACAGGGGTATCAGGCTACACCTTC.

The chain links TRBV2 to TRBJ2-3; 11 bases match TRBD2. The CDR3 has 16 residues. From germline, CDR1 is SNHLY and CDR2 FYNNEI. V trimming: 5 bases; J trimming: 4 bases; junction bases outside the gene matches: 8. The CDR3 DNA follows: TGTGCCAGCAGTCATCCACTAGCGGGGGCGGCAGATACGCAGTATTTT. This sequence encodes CASSHPLAGAADTQYF.

This clonotype has a handful of counts. J is TRBJ1-5 and V is TRBV7-9; 7 positions agree with TRBD1. The CDR3 loop spans 14 amino acids. V gave up 5 bases and J gave up 9 bases; unmatched junction bases: 10. CDR1 and CDR2 (germline): SEHNR, FQNEAQ (reference sequence). The CDR3 spells CASSQAGGVRPQHF. For the CDR3, the DNA is TGTGCCAGCAGCCAAGCAGGGGGGGTTAGGCCCCAGCATTTT.

This clonotype was seen a handful of times. The rearrangement links TRBV5-1 to TRBJ2-5; TRBD1 is a possible D gene (6 bases). The V and J ends lost 6 bases and 1 base respectively, with 10 bases between them. This CDR3 contains 13 residues. CDR1 is SGHRS, CDR2 YFSETQ, per germline. The CDR3 region has the DNA TGCGCCAGCAATGGACAGATCCAAGAGACCCAGTACTTC. It translates to CASNGQIQETQYF. Looking up the rest from reference TRBV5-1 and TRBJ2-5 gives the full variable domain: KAGVTQTPRYLIKTRGQQVTLSCSPISGHRSVSWYQQTPGQGLQFLFEYFSETQRNKGNFPGRFSGRQFSNSRSEMNVSTLELGDSALYLCASNGQIQETQYFGPGTRLLVL.

This chain joins TRBV27 and TRBJ1-5; weak D call: TRBD1 (6 bases). V lost 6 bases, J lost 0 bases, and 21 bases lay in between. The CDR3 has 18 residues. CDR1 is MNHEY and CDR2 is SMNVEV in the germline V gene (reference sequence). CDR3 sequence (DNA): TGTGCCAGCAGAAGTACAGGGTTTGCTTCGGATAGCAATCAGCCCCAGCATTTT. Amino acid sequence: CASRSTGFASDSNQPQHF.

CDR3 DNA: TGCAGTGCTAGAGCAGGATCCCGAAATTCACCCCTCCACTTT. This encodes CSARAGSRNSPLHF. The chain links TRBV20-1 to TRBJ1-6; D gene uncertain. Germline CDR1 and CDR2: DFQATT and SNEGSKA (reference sequence). The V and J ends lost 1 base and 7 bases respectively, with 11 bases between them. The CDR3 is 14 residues long.

This clonotype was seen once. The genes are TRBV7-3 and TRBJ1-2; D call uncertain. The CDR3 runs to 11 residues. V dropped 11 bases and J dropped 4 bases, with 11 bases sitting between them. Germline V gene data show CDR1 as SGHTA and CDR2 as FQGTGA. CDR3 sequence reads: CAPAGSYGYTF. The CDR3 DNA is TGTGCCCCAGCGGGGAGCTATGGCTACACCTTC. The variable domain in full, completed from reference TRBV7-3 and TRBJ1-2, reads GAGVSQTPSNKVTEKGKYVELRCDPISGHTALYWYRQSLGQGPEFLIYFQGTGAADDSGLPNDRFFAVRPEGSVSTLKIQRTERGDSAVYLCAPAGSYGYTFGSGTRLTVV.

This clonotype was detected only a few times. V and J are TRBV6-2 or TRBV6-3 and TRBJ2-1, with TRBD1 as a possible D gene (6 bases). Germline V lookup: CDR1 MNHEY, CDR2 SVGEGT. Trimming stripped 5 bases from V and 6 bases from J, with 14 bases between. This CDR3 region has 14 residues. CDR3 region: CASSPGHLSNEQFF. CDR3 in DNA: TGTGCCAGCAGTCCGGGACATCTGTCCAATGAGCAGTTCTTC.

The chain joins TRBV5-1 to TRBJ1-5; D remains unclear. The CDR3 is 15 amino acids. Trimming stripped 5 bases from V and 1 base from J, with 13 bases between. Germline V CDR1 and CDR2: SGHRS, YFSETQ. CDR3 amino acids: CASRLIPESNQPQHF. The DNA for the CDR3 is TGCGCCAGCAGACTGATCCCAGAAAGCAATCAGCCCCAGCATTTT. Combining the CDR3 with reference TRBV5-1 and TRBJ1-5 gives the whole variable domain KAGVTQTPRYLIKTRGQQVTLSCSPISGHRSVSWYQQTPGQGLQFLFEYFSETQRNKGNFPGRFSGRQFSNSRSEMNVSTLELGDSALYLCASRLIPESNQPQHFGDGTRLSIL.